Each of the 2 T cell receptor beta chains below was sequenced from the same sample in a study of T cell changes during pregnancy in multiple sclerosis. Only in-frame clones appear in the TCRdb table, and some are missing; sequencing was by immunoSEQ multiplex PCR. This table holds some 71,000 clones, 90% to 95% found once. The specimen was peripheral blood, collected after pregnancy. The receptors come from a female donor with multiple sclerosis, enrolled in a pregnancy study.

The rearrangement uses TRBV7-9 and TRBJ2-7; the match to TRBD1 covers 7 bases. Germline-derived CDR1 and CDR2 are SEHNR and FQNEAQ (reference sequence). After removal of 4 bases from V and 0 bases from J, the junction contained 6 bases not matched to a gene. The CDR3 extends over 15 amino acids. CDR3 DNA: TGTGCCAGCAGCTCCGGGACAGCGTACTCCTACGAGCAGTACTTC. Translating gives CASSSGTAYSYEQYF.

J is TRBJ2-1 and V is TRBV29-1; 11 bases map to TRBD2. From germline, CDR1 is SQVTM and CDR2 ANQGSEA. The V segment lost 6 bases and the J segment 3 bases; nucleotides outside the gene matches: 7. CDR3 length equals 15 residues. The DNA of the CDR3 is TGCAGCGTCTACATCACTAGCGGGAGCTACAATGAGCAGTTCTTC. Its protein product is CSVYITSGSYNEQFF.